The 3 T cell receptor beta chains listed next were all sequenced from one sample in a study of T-cell reconstitution after alpha-beta-depleted transplantation in children. Unique molecular identifiers featured in how the TCRbeta library was prepared. TCRdb itself ran the PCR reads through MiXCR, one entry per CDR3 protein. Here the sample spans more than 500,000 distinct CDR3 sequences, about an eighth being singletons. The source was PBMCs, mostly from graft donor cells, collected 180 days after TCRalphabeta/CD19-depleted stem cell transplant. The receptors shown here come from a female patient aged 2 to 10 who had a stem cell transplant for aplastic anemia, so the T cells may come from the graft donor.

Ten or more counts support this clonotype. The V gene is TRBV20-1, the J gene TRBJ1-5; D not certain. With 1 base removed from V and 6 bases from J, the gap between germline ends came to 16 bases. There are 15 residues in the CDR3. From germline, CDR1 is DFQATT and CDR2 SNEGSKA (reference sequence). CDR3 sequence reads: CSARGRRAVRQPQHF. The CDR3 coding sequence is TGCAGTGCTAGAGGCCGTAGGGCGGTTCGTCAGCCCCAGCATTTT.

The genes are TRBV6-1 and TRBJ2-1, with TRBD1 as a possible D gene (6 bases). Trimming took off 5 bases at V and 10 bases at J, with 21 bases between the two ends. Germline assignment: CDR1 MNHNS and CDR2 SASEGT. CDR3 length equals 15 residues. The CDR3 sequence: CASSPPMGAIREQFF. The CDR3 DNA follows: TGTGCCAGCAGTCCGCCCATGGGGGCAATCCGGGAGCAGTTCTTC.

This clonotype was found a few times. This chain connects TRBV20-1 to TRBJ1-1; a possible D gene is TRBD1 (6 bases). Trimming cost V 1 base and J 10 bases, with 19 bases left between them. The CDR3 spans 14 residues. Germline V gene data show CDR1 as DFQATT and CDR2 as SNEGSKA (reference sequence). The CDR3 loop is CSARALDRRWVAFF. Here the CDR3 DNA reads TGCAGTGCTAGAGCGTTGGACAGACGCTGGGTAGCTTTCTTT.